Listed here are 26 T cell receptor beta chains from one sample, sequenced in a study of cytomegalovirus exposure and HLA in healthy donors. PCR amplification relied on 60 Vbeta primers (plus 13 Jbeta primers). TCRdb keeps only in-frame clones here, not all; method: immunoSEQ multiplex PCR. The table includes 70,000 or so clones, less than 70% detected once. The sequenced sample consisted of PBMCs. All receptors come from a woman in her forties or fifties in good health and CMV-seronegative.

The chain recombines TRBV4-3 with TRBJ2-1; 11 nucleotides match TRBD2. From germline, CDR1 is LGHNA and CDR2 YSLEER. CDR3 size: 17 residues. With 0 bases clipped from V and 9 bases from J, the junction kept 10 bases outside the gene matches. This CDR3 is CASSQDLAGGPLGEQFF. The CDR3, as DNA: TGCGCCAGCAGCCAAGACTTAGCGGGAGGGCCTTTGGGTGAGCAGTTCTTC.

This clone was detected only once. This chain links TRBV5-4 with TRBJ1-1; unclear D gene. CDR3 length: 15 residues. Between the trimmed V and J ends, which lost 0 bases and 1 base, there was a span of 10 bases. Germline loops: CDR1 SGHNT, CDR2 YYREEE (reference sequence). CDR3 in amino acids: CASSLVQRRNTEAFF. The CDR3 DNA sequence: TGTGCCAGCAGCTTGGTACAGAGAAGGAACACTGAAGCTTTCTTT. Drawing the rest from reference TRBV5-4 and TRBJ1-1, the complete variable domain is ETGVTQSPTHLIKTRGQQVTLRCSSQSGHNTVSWYQQALGQGPQFIFQYYREEENGRGNFPPRFSGLQFPNYSSELNVNALELDDSALYLCASSLVQRRNTEAFFGQGTRLTVV.

The DNA for the CDR3 is TGCAGCGTTGGTCCAGGGACTGGGGCCAACGTCCTGACTTTC. It is translated as CSVGPGTGANVLTF. The gene calls are TRBV29-1 and TRBJ2-6; maybe TRBD1 (5 bases). The CDR3 spans 14 residues. V lost 4 bases and J lost 2, with 9 bases in between. Germline V lookup: CDR1 SQVTM, CDR2 ANQGSEA.

The J gene is TRBJ2-3, the V gene TRBV6-6, with TRBD1 matching over 9 bases. V shed 2 bases, J shed 6 bases, and the junction held 3 bases outside the gene matches. The CDR3 totals 14 residues. Germline lookup yields CDR1 MNHNY and CDR2 SVGAGI (reference sequence). CDR3 sequence reads: CASSYRDRVDTQYF. Written as DNA, the CDR3 is TGTGCCAGCAGTTACCGGGACAGGGTTGATACGCAGTATTTT.

This chain links TRBV5-5 with TRBJ2-1, with 9 bases identical to TRBD2. J gave up 5 bases and V 2 bases, and 5 bases lay outside the gene matches. CDR3 length: 15 residues. The germline CDR1 and CDR2 sequences are SGHKS and YYEKEE (reference sequence). The CDR3 sequence is CASSFLAGSNNEQFF. CDR3 sequence (DNA): TGTGCCAGCAGCTTTCTAGCGGGATCGAACAATGAGCAGTTCTTC.

This clone has just a few counts. This chain links TRBV7-2 with TRBJ2-7; 9 positions match TRBD1. Trimming removed 5 bases from V and 4 bases from J; junction bases left unmatched: 6. Germline-derived CDR1 and CDR2 are SGHTA and FQGNSA. The CDR3 covers 14 residues. CDR3 coding DNA: TGTGCCAGCAGCCAAACAGGGGGCGGGTACGAGCAGTACTTC. It is translated as CASSQTGGGYEQYF.

This clone was seen a single time. The chain joins TRBV7-9 to TRBJ1-2; 12 nucleotides line up with TRBD1. J lost 6 bases, V lost 5 bases, and 7 bases had no gene match. CDR3 length: 15 amino acids. Germline CDR1 SEHNR, CDR2 FQNEAQ (reference sequence). The CDR3 coding sequence is TGTGCCAGCAGCGTACGGGACAGGGGGCGGGATGGCTACACCTTC. Its protein is CASSVRDRGRDGYTF. Filled out from reference TRBV7-9 and TRBJ1-2, the complete variable domain reads DTGVSQNPRHKITKRGQNVTFRCDPISEHNRLYWYRQTLGQGPEFLTYFQNEAQLEKSRLLSDRFSAERPKGSFSTLEIQRTEQGDSAMYLCASSVRDRGRDGYTFGSGTRLTVV.

V and J are TRBV28 and TRBJ2-6; maybe TRBD1 (6 bases). Germline CDR1 is MDHEN and CDR2 is SYDVKM. V dropped 4 bases and J dropped 2 bases, with 9 bases sitting between them. The CDR3 covers 15 residues. CDR3 protein: CASSSPGAGANVLTF. For the CDR3, the DNA is TGTGCCAGCAGTTCGCCAGGGGCTGGGGCCAACGTCCTGACTTTC.

This clone was picked up a small number of times. The chain links TRBV4-1 to TRBJ2-1; D is perhaps TRBD2 (6 bases). Germline V gives CDR1 MGHRA, CDR2 YSYEKL. V shed 2 bases and J shed 15 bases, with 23 bases lying between them. This CDR3 region has 15 residues. The CDR3 loop is CASSQLPIGTALGFF. The DNA of the CDR3 is TGCGCCAGCAGCCAACTCCCAATCGGGACTGCCCTGGGGTTCTTC.

The V call is TRBV7-2, the J call TRBJ2-1; D remains unclear. V was trimmed by 7 bases and J by 0 bases, leaving 13 bases between them. CDR3 length: 15 residues. Germline loops: CDR1 SGHTA, CDR2 FQGNSA. The CDR3 is CASISIRSSYNEQFF. In nucleotides, the CDR3 is TGTGCCAGCATTTCCATTAGGAGCTCCTACAATGAGCAGTTCTTC.

This chain connects TRBV18 to TRBJ2-7; 8 bases agree with TRBD2. J lost 7 bases, V lost 4 bases, and 12 bases had no gene match. CDR1 and CDR2 (germline): KGHSH, LQKENI. The CDR3 is made up of 15 amino acids. CDR3 coding DNA: TGTGCCAGCTCACAGTCGAGCGGGAGAGAAGGGGAGCAGTACTTC. It codes for CASSQSSGREGEQYF.

The J gene is TRBJ1-2, the V gene TRBV5-6; TRBD1 is a possible D gene (6 bases). Germline values: CDR1 SGHDT, CDR2 YYEEEE. V was cut by 3 bases and J by 0 bases, with 18 bases left in between. The length of the CDR3 is 17 residues. The CDR3 DNA sequence: TGTGCCAGCAGCTATAACTACCGGACAGCCGCTAACTATGGCTACACCTTC. Its translation: CASSYNYRTAANYGYTF. Complete variable domain (other parts from reference TRBV5-6 and TRBJ1-2): DAGVTQSPTHLIKTRGQQVTLRCSPKSGHDTVSWYQQALGQGPQFIFQYYEEEERQRGNFPDRFSGHQFPNYSSELNVNALLLGDSALYLCASSYNYRTAANYGYTFGSGTRLTVV.

This clone was seen a handful of times. The rearrangement links TRBV25-1 to TRBJ1-1; D not certain. The ends were cut back, 3 bases at V and 0 bases at J, with 11 bases in the middle. Germline V lookup: CDR1 MGHDK, CDR2 SYGVNS. The CDR3 sequence is 15 residues long. The CDR3 DNA sequence: TGTGCCAGCAGTGACAAGGGCGGGATGAACACTGAAGCTTTCTTT. Translation: CASSDKGGMNTEAFF.

This clone turned up a few times. One end of the junction fails to match germline, which may point to a read error. The CDR3 DNA follows: TGTGCCACCAGCCGAGAGCGCGCAGGGACCTACGAGCAGTACTTC. Protein sequence: CATSRERAGTYEQYF. V and J are TRBV15 and TRBJ2-7, with D perhaps matching TRBD1 (5 bases). The CDR3 consists of 15 residues. Germline loops: CDR1 LNHNV, CDR2 YYDKDF (reference sequence).

The J gene is TRBJ2-1, the V gene TRBV9, with 8 bases fitting TRBD2. Unmatched junction bases numbered 13, after V lost 0 bases and J lost 8 bases. Per the germline V gene, CDR1 is SGDLS and CDR2 is YYNGEE. CDR3 length equals 17 residues. The CDR3 protein is CASSVGGAGGQWDEQFF. The CDR3 nucleotides are TGTGCCAGCAGCGTAGGAGGGGCGGGAGGACAGTGGGATGAGCAGTTCTTC.

This rearrangement joins TRBV28 to TRBJ2-7, with TRBD1 identical over 9 bases. The V gene end was trimmed by 4 bases and the J gene end by 3 bases; junction bases not matched to a gene: 10. The CDR3 totals 16 residues. Germline lookup yields CDR1 MDHEN and CDR2 SYDVKM. The CDR3 reads CASSSGLQGARYEQYF. CDR3 sequence (DNA): TGTGCCAGCAGTTCGGGCTTACAGGGGGCTCGCTACGAGCAGTACTTC.

The gene calls are TRBV28 and TRBJ1-4; 8 bases align to TRBD1. V trimming: 5 bases; J trimming: 4 bases; junction bases outside the gene matches: 15. The germline V gene encodes CDR1 MDHEN and CDR2 SYDVKM. The CDR3 covers 18 residues. The DNA of the CDR3 is TGTGCCAGCAGTCCCATGAGGGCAGGGGGCGCATATAATGAAAAACTGTTTTTT. Encoded protein: CASSPMRAGGAYNEKLFF.

The sample holds a few counts of this clone. V and J are TRBV9 and TRBJ1-2; D unresolved. CDR3 length: 12 residues. Trimming left V 3 bases short and J 7 bases short, with 10 bases between. Germline lookup yields CDR1 SGDLS and CDR2 YYNGEE. In nucleotides, the CDR3 is TGTGCCAGCAGCGATTACGGGTTTGGCTACACCTTC. This gives the protein CASSDYGFGYTF.

In its sample, this clone was seen a few times. The V and J genes are TRBV7-9 and TRBJ2-1; tentative D call: TRBD2 (6 bases). The CDR3 totals 17 residues. The germline V gene has CDR1 SEHNR and CDR2 FQNEAQ (reference sequence). V was shortened by 2 bases and J by 4 bases, with 18 bases between the two germline ends. CDR3 protein: CASSLFDPAGPYNEQFF. The CDR3 bases are TGTGCCAGCAGCTTATTTGATCCGGCGGGGCCTTACAATGAGCAGTTCTTC.

The chain joins TRBV11-3 to TRBJ2-7, with 7 bases aligning to TRBD1. J lost 5 bases, V lost 3 bases, and 4 bases had no gene match. This CDR3 is built from 13 residues. CDR1 and CDR2 from the germline V gene are SGHNT and YENEEA. CDR3 loop: CASSFPGQDEQYF. In DNA form, the CDR3 reads TGTGCCAGCAGCTTCCCCGGACAGGACGAGCAGTACTTC.

The chain joins TRBV18 to TRBJ1-2; TRBD1 aligns across 10 bases. V shed 2 bases, J shed 0 bases, and the junction held 9 bases outside the gene matches. Germline V gene sequence: CDR1 KGHSH, CDR2 LQKENI. The CDR3 sequence is 18 residues long. CDR3 DNA: TGTGCCAGCTCACCATCAGGGACAGGGGATATAGCTAACTATGGCTACACCTTC. It is translated as CASSPSGTGDIANYGYTF. Full variable domain (missing parts from reference TRBV18 and TRBJ1-2): NAGVMQNPRHLVRRRGQEARLRCSPMKGHSHVYWYRQLPEEGLKFMVYLQKENIIDESGMPKERFSAEFPKEGPSILRIQQVVRGDSAAYFCASSPSGTGDIANYGYTFGSGTRLTVV.

CDR3 amino acids: CATSSAWAKQYF. The CDR3 DNA is TGTGCCACCAGCAGCGCCTGGGCTAAGCAGTACTTC. The chain links TRBV15 to TRBJ2-7; no definite D call. Germline lookup yields CDR1 LNHNV and CDR2 YYDKDF (reference sequence). This CDR3 is built from 12 residues. Trimming pared 3 bases from V and 8 bases from J, leaving 11 bases between.

This clone was observed a handful of times. The V and J genes are TRBV4-1 and TRBJ2-5; 7 positions match TRBD2. Germline lookup yields CDR1 MGHRA and CDR2 YSYEKL. V was pared by 0 bases and J by 0 bases, with 13 bases of the junction left unmatched. CDR3 length: 19 residues. CDR3 loop: CASSQDLVLAVRYQETQYF. The CDR3 coding sequence is TGCGCCAGCAGCCAAGATCTTGTTCTAGCGGTGAGGTACCAAGAGACCCAGTACTTC.

V is TRBV9 and J is TRBJ1-1; D gene unclear. V gave up 1 base and J gave up 4 bases, with 29 bases separating them. Germline V gene lookup returns CDR1 SGDLS and CDR2 YYNGEE. The CDR3 has 20 residues. In DNA, the CDR3 is TGTGCCAGCAGCGTAAGGAGTTGGCTAATTAGTCGGGGTCGGGGCACTGAAGCTTTCTTT. It specifies CASSVRSWLISRGRGTEAFF.

This clone was observed a handful of times. Written as DNA, the CDR3 is TGTGCCAGCAGTTTAAGACGCACAAGCGGGACTAGTGGTGATACGCAGTATTTT. Its protein product is CASSLRRTSGTSGDTQYF. The J gene is TRBJ2-3, the V gene TRBV28; 8 bases line up with TRBD2. CDR1 is MDHEN and CDR2 is SYDVKM in the germline V gene. The length of the CDR3 is 18 residues. The junction had 16 bases not matched to a gene; V was cut back by 2 bases and J by 6 bases.

This rearrangement joins TRBV7-9 to TRBJ2-5; D might be TRBD2 (6 bases). This CDR3 comprises 14 residues. The V gene lost 1 base and the J gene lost 5 bases, with 11 bases spanning the gap. Germline CDR1 and CDR2: SEHNR and FQNEAQ (reference sequence). The CDR3 loop is CASSLVEGVETQYF. CDR3 in DNA: TGTGCCAGCAGCTTAGTGGAGGGAGTGGAGACCCAGTACTTC. Together with reference TRBV7-9 and TRBJ2-5, the CDR3 gives the full variable domain: DTGVSQNPRHKITKRGQNVTFRCDPISEHNRLYWYRQTLGQGPEFLTYFQNEAQLEKSRLLSDRFSAERPKGSFSTLEIQRTEQGDSAMYLCASSLVEGVETQYFGPGTRLLVL.